This T cell receptor (beta chain) came from a study of T cells in Graves' hyperthyroidism and ophthalmopathy. Study observations and caveats: Researchers found most expanded thyroid clonotypes above 0.001 in blood as well. Model predictions of ophthalmopathy came a median approximately 6 months before onset.

Based on clinical symptoms, serum thyroxine and TRAb, thyroid ultrasound and orbital computed tomography, diagnoses were reached. Amplification of TCR beta CDR3 regions used RNA as the template. In the first-round RT-PCR of the TCR CDR3, the HTBI primer set was used. Each CDR3 protein is one row after TCRdb ran MiXCR on the multiplex PCR reads. The table shows about 420,000 distinct CDR3 sequences, with more than 15% occurring only once. Concerning this clonotype: Its specificity is unknown.

The CDR3 spans 15 residues. Unmatched junction bases numbered 8, after V lost 4 bases and J lost 7 bases. Per the germline V gene, CDR1 is SGHRS and CDR2 is YFSETQ. Sequencing was done on a sample of blood. The chain employs TRBV5-1 and TRBJ1-6; TRBD1 matches at 7 bases. This TCR came from a woman aged 18-29 years with Graves' hyperthyroidism. The CDR3 is CASSISGTENSPLHF. CDR3 coding DNA: TGCGCCAGCAGCATTTCCGGGACAGAAAATTCACCCCTCCACTTT.